The entry below gives a single T cell receptor beta chain sequence along with its context. Its target is not known. ViraFEST expansion of antigen-specific CD4+ T cells with viral peptide pools preceded sequencing. Cells that had been cultured for less than 13 days were the source of isolated CD4+ T cells. Vaccine recipients, nucleocapsid antibody negative, had no prior SARS-CoV-2 infection. Assay: immunoSEQ multiplex PCR; the TCRdb copy retains only in-frame clones and omits some. The sample records about 54,000 clones, approximately 79% being singletons. These data originate in a study of vaccination effects on CD4 cells after COVID-19. Study at large: Each participant received a vaccine that was either BNT162b2 or mRNA-1273, given as two doses.

Study-level results: After vaccination, at late timepoints, clones induced by infection and by vaccine contracted markedly.

J gave up 5 bases and V 3 bases, and 4 bases lay outside the gene matches. The CDR3 sequence is 16 residues long. Germline CDR1 LGHNA, CDR2 YSLEER. Here the sequenced sample was CD4+ T cells from PBMCs cultured with HCoV-229E spike peptides, taken before COVID-19 vaccination. The TCR originated in a human donor who received a COVID-19 vaccine. The V and J genes are TRBV4-3 and TRBJ2-2; 12 bases align to TRBD2. The CDR3, as DNA: TGCGCCAGCAGCCAGACTAGCGGGGGCTGGACCGGGGAGCTGTTTTTT. Amino acids: CASSQTSGGWTGELFF.